This record covers a single T cell receptor beta chain. Antigen: not known. This sample was included in a study of T cell responses to AZD1222 COVID-19 vaccine. Study findings and constraints: Donors, mostly white British, included more females; clonal diversity was possibly underestimated.

The V and J ends lost 3 bases and 4 bases respectively, with 7 bases between them. The CDR3 is 13 amino acids. Germline loops: CDR1 SGDLS, CDR2 YYNGEE. Pooling covered second doses at about 4 or about 12 weeks. TCRdb's table, derived via immunoSEQ multiplex PCR, lists solely in-frame clones and lacks some. The sample consists of approximately 150,000 clones, approximately 90% of them appearing once. The TCR originated in an adult who received the AZD1222 COVID-19 vaccine. This specimen was peripheral blood, taken 28 days after the second AZD1222 dose. This sequence joins TRBV9 and TRBJ1-4; maybe TRBD1 (5 bases). CDR3 coding DNA: TGTGCCAGCAGCGGGGACCTTAATGAAAAACTGTTTTTT. Amino acid sequence: CASSGDLNEKLFF. Complete variable domain (other parts from reference TRBV9 and TRBJ1-4): DSGVTQTPKHLITATGQRVTLRCSPRSGDLSVYWYQQSLDQGLQFLIQYYNGEERAKGNILERFSAQQFPDLHSELNLSSLELGDSALYFCASSGDLNEKLFFGSGTQLSVL.